One and the same sample provided the 24 T cell receptor beta chains below, sequenced in a study of cytomegalovirus exposure and HLA in healthy donors. TCRdb's copy holds only in-frame clones and misses some; the assay was immunoSEQ multiplex PCR. The profile shows about 90,000 clones, 84% of them singletons. Source material: PBMCs. Source of these receptors: a woman aged 18 to 35 in good health and CMV-seropositive.

This clone has just a few counts. The chain has TRBV4-1 and TRBJ2-7, with 9 bases matching TRBD1. This CDR3 is 13 amino acids long. Germline V gene lookup returns CDR1 MGHRA and CDR2 YSYEKL. Trimming removed 8 bases from V and 3 bases from J; junction bases left unmatched: 5. CDR3 region: CASRPTGGYEQYF. The CDR3 nucleotides read TGCGCCAGCCGACCGACAGGGGGCTACGAGCAGTACTTC.

The chain uses TRBV10-3 and TRBJ1-2; no clear D gene. Germline V gene data show CDR1 as ENHRY and CDR2 as SYGVKD. Trimming removed 0 bases at V and 3 bases at J, with 8 bases between. The CDR3 has 14 residues. CDR3 bases: TGTGCCATCAGTGAGTCGGAGGGTTACTATGGCTACACCTTC. It yields the protein CAISESEGYYGYTF.

V and J are TRBV2 and TRBJ1-3, with a possible D match to TRBD1 (6 bases). V lost 11 bases and J lost 0, with 17 bases in between. CDR1 and CDR2 (germline): SNHLY, FYNNEI. The CDR3 totals 15 residues. CDR3 in amino acids: CAGDGQGSSGNTIYF. The CDR3 DNA reads TGTGCCGGCGATGGGCAGGGGAGCTCTGGAAACACCATATATTTT.

This clone was seen repeatedly, ten times or more. The chain combines TRBV27 with TRBJ1-1, with D perhaps TRBD1 (5 bases). Deletions cut 2 bases from V and 5 bases from J, with 15 bases between. The CDR3 spans 15 residues. Germline CDR1 and CDR2: MNHEY and SMNVEV (reference sequence). The CDR3 DNA follows: TGTGCCAGCAGTTTAGAGAAGGGCGGGGGTACTGAAGCTTTCTTT. As protein: CASSLEKGGGTEAFF.

V gene TRBV11-3 combines with J gene TRBJ2-3, with 8 nucleotides matching TRBD2. Losses at the gene ends were 2 bases for V and 2 bases for J; bases not matched to a gene: 12. The CDR3 covers 18 residues. Per germline, CDR1 SGHNT and CDR2 YENEEA. DNA of the CDR3: TGTGCCAGCAGCTTAAAATCGGGAGCGGGGGTATCCACAGATACGCAGTATTTT. It codes for CASSLKSGAGVSTDTQYF.

The chain couples TRBV11-2 to TRBJ2-1, with D perhaps TRBD2 (5 bases). With 5 bases removed from V and 10 bases from J, the gap between germline ends came to 15 bases. Germline CDR1 reads SGHAT; CDR2 reads FQNNGV. This CDR3 is 13 amino acids long. The CDR3 protein is CASSTLWGEEQFF. CDR3 nucleotides: TGTGCCAGCAGCACTTTGTGGGGAGAAGAGCAGTTCTTC.

The chain is built from TRBV6-5 and TRBJ1-2; a possible D gene is TRBD1 (6 bases). The CDR3 contains 15 residues. Germline loops: CDR1 MNHEY, CDR2 SVGAGI. Trimming stripped 0 bases from V and 6 bases from J, with 14 bases between. This CDR3 is CASSYSGAGRDGYTF. The CDR3 bases are TGTGCCAGCAGTTACTCGGGGGCAGGGAGGGATGGCTACACCTTC.

This clone was detected only a few times. In the same sample, other DNA sequences code for this CDR3. The rearrangement uses TRBV4-3 and TRBJ2-3, with 7 nucleotides matching TRBD2. This CDR3 comprises 13 residues. From germline, CDR1 is LGHNA and CDR2 YSLEER. V gave up 1 base and J gave up 5 bases; unmatched junction bases: 0. Here the CDR3 DNA reads TGCGCCAGCAGCCAAGGGGGGGGAGATACGCAGTATTTT. Translation: CASSQGGGDTQYF.

A remark on this clone: The sample carries other DNA sequences with the same CDR3. The chain recombines TRBV5-1 with TRBJ2-3; 7 positions agree with TRBD1. V trimming: 2 bases; J trimming: 1 base; junction bases outside the gene matches: 4. Germline CDR1 and CDR2: SGHRS and YFSETQ. This CDR3 contains 15 residues. The CDR3 here is CASSLQGLGTDTQYF. The CDR3 DNA sequence: TGCGCCAGCAGCTTACAGGGGTTAGGCACAGATACGCAGTATTTT.

This chain links TRBV7-2 with TRBJ1-3, with 7 bases matching TRBD1. V lost 5 bases and J lost 6; bases outside the gene matches: 10. CDR1 SGHTA and CDR2 FQGNSA come from the germline V gene. This CDR3 has 15 amino acids. The CDR3 reads CASSLDGQAENTIYF. As DNA, the CDR3 is TGTGCCAGCAGCCTGGATGGACAGGCGGAAAACACCATATATTTT.

The V gene is TRBV6-5, the J gene TRBJ2-1, with TRBD2 identical over 9 bases. Trimming at V came to 7 bases and at J to 0 bases, leaving 4 bases not matched to a gene. The CDR3 is 15 residues long. CDR1 and CDR2 from the germline V gene are MNHEY and SVGAGI. The CDR3 is CASTVSGSSYNEQFF. The CDR3 region has the DNA TGTGCCAGCACCGTTAGCGGGAGCTCCTACAATGAGCAGTTCTTC.

CDR3: CASSLGTGLSYNEQFF. The CDR3 nucleotides read TGTGCCAGCAGCCTCGGGACAGGACTCTCCTACAATGAGCAGTTCTTC. The rearrangement uses TRBV7-2 and TRBJ2-1; TRBD1 agrees at 8 bases. The CDR3 is 16 amino acids. In germline, CDR1 is SGHTA, CDR2 FQGNSA. The V gene end was trimmed by 5 bases and the J gene end by 0 bases; junction bases not matched to a gene: 6.

The chain combines TRBV7-6 with TRBJ1-1; tentatively, D is TRBD1 (5 bases). The CDR3 is 12 residues long. CDR1 is SGHVS and CDR2 is FNYEAQ in the germline V gene. With 2 bases removed from V and 7 bases from J, the gap between germline ends came to 8 bases. The CDR3 nucleotides read TGTGCCAGCAGCTTATTACAGGATGAAGCTTTCTTT. Residues: CASSLLQDEAFF.

This clone has only one observation. The chain couples TRBV19 to TRBJ2-3; D is perhaps TRBD1 (7 bases). The CDR3 length is 15 residues. The V gene lost 4 bases and the J gene lost 6 bases, with 17 bases spanning the gap. Germline CDR1 reads LNHDA; CDR2 reads SQIVND (reference sequence). CDR3 residues: CASSTRGDPYDTQYF. The CDR3 DNA reads TGTGCCAGTAGTACCAGGGGGGATCCCTACGATACGCAGTATTTT.

The CDR3 sequence: CASSAWTEMNTEAFF. The CDR3 DNA is TGTGCCAGCAGCGCTTGGACAGAAATGAACACTGAAGCTTTCTTT. V is TRBV9 and J is TRBJ1-1, with a possible D match to TRBD1 (6 bases). This CDR3 has 15 residues. Trimming removed 3 bases at V and 0 bases at J, with 12 bases between. Germline V gene data show CDR1 as SGDLS and CDR2 as YYNGEE.

J is TRBJ1-4 and V is TRBV5-1; 9 positions match TRBD1. With V trimmed by 5 bases and J by 6 bases, 5 bases remained unmatched. This CDR3 spans 14 amino acids. Germline loops: CDR1 SGHRS, CDR2 YFSETQ. CDR3 protein: CASSRGDRDEKLFF. As DNA, the CDR3 is TGCGCCAGCAGTCGTGGGGACAGGGATGAAAAACTGTTTTTT.

The genes are TRBV27 and TRBJ2-5, with TRBD2 identical over 10 bases. J lost 1 base, V lost 5 bases, and 10 bases had no gene match. In germline, CDR1 is MNHEY, CDR2 SMNVEV (reference sequence). The CDR3 runs 17 residues. The CDR3 reads CASSLNLLAGAQETQYF. The CDR3 DNA sequence: TGTGCCAGCAGTCTAAACCTCCTAGCGGGGGCCCAAGAGACCCAGTACTTC.

This clone has only one observation. The rearrangement joins TRBV5-1 to TRBJ1-1; tentatively, D is TRBD1 (6 bases). Germline V gene sequence: CDR1 SGHRS, CDR2 YFSETQ. This CDR3 comprises 16 residues. V lost 4 bases to trimming and J lost 2 bases, with 18 bases between them. The CDR3 here is CASSPRRGGSNTEAFF. The CDR3 nucleotides read TGCGCCAGCAGCCCCAGGCGGGGGGGCAGTAACACTGAAGCTTTCTTT.

The chain carries TRBV2 and TRBJ1-1; D gene ambiguous. V gave up 6 bases and J gave up 2 bases, with 22 bases separating them. Germline CDR1 is SNHLY and CDR2 is FYNNEI. The CDR3 extends over 17 amino acids. The CDR3 here is CASSNPGGSKYNTEAFF. The CDR3 DNA is TGTGCCAGCAGCAATCCCGGAGGGAGCAAGTATAACACTGAAGCTTTCTTT.

This chain connects TRBV19 to TRBJ2-3; 10 bases are shared with TRBD1. V shed 10 bases and J 6 bases; nucleotides not matched to a gene: 7. The germline V gene has CDR1 LNHDA and CDR2 SQIVND (reference sequence). This CDR3 is 13 amino acids long. The CDR3 protein is CAISDRGMDTQYF. CDR3 coding DNA: TGTGCCATCTCGGACAGGGGGATGGATACGCAGTATTTT.

Here the CDR3 reads CASSSGTGPYEQYF. The CDR3 DNA reads as TGTGCCAGCAGCTCAGGCACAGGGCCCTACGAGCAGTACTTC. The J gene is TRBJ2-7, the V gene TRBV7-2; perhaps TRBD1 as D (6 bases). Trimming pared 4 bases from V and 2 bases from J, leaving 12 bases between. Per germline, CDR1 SGHTA and CDR2 FQGNSA. The CDR3 is made up of 14 amino acids. Complete variable domain (other parts from reference TRBV7-2 and TRBJ2-7): GAGVSQSPSNKVTEKGKDVELRCDPISGHTALYWYRQSLGQGLEFLIYFQGNSAPDKSGLPSDRFSAERTGGSVSTLTIQRTQQEDSAVYLCASSSGTGPYEQYFGPGTRLTVT.

The rearrangement joins TRBV11-2 to TRBJ2-7, with a possible D match to TRBD1 (5 bases). The CDR3 is 15 amino acids. In germline, CDR1 is SGHAT, CDR2 FQNNGV. Deletions cut 3 bases from V and 1 base from J, with 13 bases between. For the CDR3, the DNA is TGTGCCAGCAGCTTCCAGGGCGGTGGGTCCTACGAGCAGTACTTC. It encodes CASSFQGGGSYEQYF.

This clone was seen a handful of times. The J gene is TRBJ1-5, the V gene TRBV28; 8 nucleotides match TRBD1. This CDR3 spans 14 amino acids. V trimming: 6 bases; J trimming: 7 bases; junction bases outside the gene matches: 8. Germline V CDR1 and CDR2: MDHEN, SYDVKM. The chain's CDR3 is CASSPGGAGQPQHF. CDR3 bases: TGTGCCAGCAGCCCAGGGGGCGCAGGGCAGCCCCAGCATTTT.

This clone was picked up a small number of times. J is TRBJ2-3 and V is TRBV18; possibly TRBD1 for D (6 bases). The V gene's germline CDR1 is KGHSH and CDR2 LQKENI. V was trimmed by 6 bases and J by 4 bases, leaving 11 bases between them. The CDR3 has 13 residues. The CDR3 DNA reads TGTGCCAGCTCCGGACAGCCTTCAGATACGCAGTATTTT. Translation gives CASSGQPSDTQYF.